The present TCR beta chain was sequenced within a study of naive and memory T cell subsets. In regard to this clonotype: Antigen unknown. This may be a read error, as it is one base from a much larger clone.

Treatment here: skin biopsy from PPD injection site in Mantoux-positive individual. TCR cDNA received a 3' ligated oligonucleotide that carried a UMI. Four PCR rounds used nested alpha and beta constant region primers plus the SP2 primer. TCRdb reanalysed the UMI-ligation and nested PCR reads using MiXCR and keeps one entry per CDR3 protein. Found here are around 30,000 distinct CDR3 sequences, approximately 6.7% of them singletons; the top ten hold approximately 3%. Regarding the study as a whole: TCR transcript changes with activation or differentiation may affect this RNA method. TCRs were reportedly recovered from both biopsy types, mostly tuberculin test sites.

This TCR was recovered from an adult in good health. Sample: skin, taken from a tuberculin skin test site.

The CDR3 loop reads CASNYSSEDTQYF. CDR3 nucleotides: TGTGCCAGCAATTACTCTAGTGAGGATACGCAGTATTTT. V usage is TRBV6-5 and J usage is TRBJ2-3, with D unclear. Germline lookup yields CDR1 MNHEY and CDR2 SVGAGI. The CDR3 covers 13 residues.